This TCR beta chain was observed in a study of vaccination and CD4 T cells after COVID-19. Study-level points and caveats: Convalescent participants were relatively few, and none had early post-infection timepoints studied.

Trimming removed 5 bases at V and 4 bases at J, with 11 bases between. Germline V gene lookup returns CDR1 SGHVS and CDR2 FQNEAQ. This CDR3 has 13 amino acids. Documented treatment: roughly 11-day PBMC culture with coronavirus spike peptide pools or control peptides (ViraFEST assay). Collection of the unexposed donor's CD4+ T cells took place before the COVID-19 pandemic (2011-2018). About this clonotype: The target antigen is unknown.

CD4+ T cells that had been cultured provided DNA sequenced with the Oncomine TCR Beta short-read assay. Using its own MiXCR run on the PCR reads, TCRdb lists one record per CDR3 protein. Among approximately 9,200 distinct CDR3 sequences listed, around 38% were seen once. V is TRBV7-8 and J is TRBJ1-2; perhaps TRBD1 as D (6 bases). The clonotype originates from a human donor in good health. The sequencing input was CD4+ T cells from blood, cultured in vitro. Here the CDR3 reads CASSPVRGYGYTF. In nucleotides, the CDR3 is TGTGCCAGCAGCCCCGTCAGGGGCTATGGCTACACCTTC. Full variable domain (rest looked up from reference TRBV7-8 and TRBJ1-2): GAGVSQSPRYKVAKRGQDVALRCDPISGHVSLFWYQQALGQGPEFLTYFQNEAQLDKSGLPSDRFFAERPEGSVSTLKIQRTQQEDSAVYLCASSPVRGYGYTFGSGTRLTVV.